The clone carrying this T cell receptor (beta chain) was detected ten times or more. The germline V gene has CDR1 SGHTS and CDR2 YDEGEE. The CDR3 contains 14 residues. The germline V and J ends were trimmed by 0 bases and 4 bases, with 10 bases remaining between them. The data were taken from a study of patients and donors after allogeneic stem cell transplantation. TCRdb analysed the RT-PCR reads with MiXCR anew, one entry per CDR3 protein. The top ten hold about 50% of the sample, which has approximately 27,000 distinct CDR3 sequences, 8% to 10% seen once. The sequenced material came from blood, either unsorted or a sorted T cell fraction (not recorded which). The sequence was obtained from a human donor who was either an allogeneic HSCT recipient or a stem cell or donor lymphocyte infusion donor (not recorded which). It is not recorded whose cells these are; they may come from a transplant donor. The V and J genes are TRBV5-8 and TRBJ1-2; the D is unclear. The CDR3 region is CASSLAMGSYGYTF. As DNA, the CDR3 is TGTGCCAGCAGCTTGGCCATGGGATCCTATGGCTACACCTTC.